This TCR beta chain was sequenced during a study of blood T cell repertoires in COVID-19. Background on the study: Collection of acute and convalescent COVID-19 samples took place in the United States, Italy and Spain. T cells, B-cell-depleted T cells, or PBMCs supplied cDNA or gDNA.

Per the original data handling: Amplification with reference gene primers provided the estimates of nucleated cell counts. Clones were sequenced by immunoSEQ multiplex PCR, and TCRdb holds only the in-frame ones, with some missing. V and J calls and clone size are copied from that table; D and trimming were computed from the DNA. The sample has more than 250,000 clones; about nine tenths are singletons. Trimming shortened V by 1 base and J by 3 bases, and 9 bases separated the two germline ends. The V gene's germline CDR1 is LGHNA and CDR2 YSLEER. The CDR3 runs 15 residues. Sequences were obtained from peripheral blood. The chain uses TRBV4-3 and TRBJ1-4; no reliable D call. The receptor was isolated from a middle-aged man with active or convalescent COVID-19. The CDR3 loop is CASSQVGAANEKLFF. CDR3 bases: TGCGCCAGCAGCCAAGTTGGCGCGGCTAATGAAAAACTGTTTTTT.